This T cell receptor (beta chain) is from a study of Graves' ophthalmopathy and Graves' hyperthyroidism (dated 2018 in TCRdb). For the study in its entirety: Stable hyperthyroidism was defined as no progression to ophthalmopathy within 18 months of follow-up. In total, 135 blood samples were TCR-sequenced: some 43 ophthalmopathy, under 80 hyperthyroidism and approximately 17 hyperthyroidism-to-ophthalmopathy patients. To explore V-J signatures that distinguish ophthalmopathy from hyperthyroidism, a discovery set of 100 patients was enrolled, made up of 40 to 45 with ophthalmopathy and 57 with stable hyperthyroidism. In more than five hyperthyroidism patients, T-cell repertoires of thyroid tissue and blood were compared. Following sampling, methimazole starting at 30 mg daily was administered to hyperthyroidism patients, and high-dose intravenous methylprednisolone was administered to ophthalmopathy patients. The study used TCR beta repertoire signatures to distinguish Graves' ophthalmopathy from Graves' hyperthyroidism and to predict progression to ophthalmopathy. For independent validation, a separate cohort was made up of 18 to 20 hyperthyroidism patients plus 17 patients who later progressed from hyperthyroidism to ophthalmopathy. Here is what the overall study found, with its caveats: Most of the expanded thyroid clonotypes with a frequency above 0.001 were also detected in blood, and it was suggested that the thyroid immune response may be reflected by blood repertoires. Ophthalmopathy was separated from stable hyperthyroidism by the 13-signature model with 85% to 90% sensitivity and roughly 83% specificity in cross-validation and with 80%/75% in the test set. Sample size was not statistically predetermined, and group allocation was not concealed from the investigators. In validation, the model predicted ophthalmopathy progression with about 71% sensitivity and around 72% specificity; some twelve predicted patients were CT-confirmed with GO in a median of approximately 6.5 months.

A note on this clonotype: It lacks a known antigen. No quality values exist for individual bases; no much larger clone is one base distant.

V was cut back by 2 bases and J by 2 bases, leaving a gap of 6 bases between them. CDR1 and CDR2 are drawn from the germline V gene (reference sequence): LGHDT, YNNKEL. Inclusive of the bounding cysteine and phenylalanine, the CDR3 is 14 residues long. Only the CDR3 DNA stays, 42 bases, in frame from base 1. For repertoire sequencing, the TCR beta CDR3 regions were amplified from RNA transcripts. A first-round RT-PCR used HTBI primers with the Qiagen OneStep RT-PCR kit, followed by a second-round multiplex PCR, size selection and purification. The libraries underwent paired-end sequencing with 100 bp reads on an Illumina HiSeq2000. The authors' pipeline ran thus. SOAPnuke was used to process the reads, throwing out any read that had adapters, had uncalled bases, had a mean Phred below 15, or lacked an exact constant-primer or identifier match. High-quality paired reads were merged with COPE v1.2.5. Each unique nucleotide sequence was treated as a clonotype, and MiTCR v1.1 was used to align the clonotypes to the IMGT TRB V, D and J references. Only V-J combinations with frequency above 0.0001 were analysed, covering about 99% of repertoires. For each V-J combination, a TCR clonal expansion and chaos score was defined as F50 clonal expansion divided by the chaos observed in the TCRdist matrix. Welch's t-statistics and random forest were used to reduce the features to approximately 13 V-J combinations, which were then used as input to a naive Bayes classifier. The similarity between thyroid and blood repertoires was quantified using the Morisita-Horn index. TCRdb redid the processing of the public reads, applying fastp at Q25 and MiXCR, and retained in-frame beta chains. Each CDR3 protein appears once, grouped with its most common genes and DNA. These V and J calls are TCRdb output, not the study's own analysis. This sample is represented by around 1,000,000 distinct CDR3 sequences; about two fifths of them were singletons. Approximately 12% of the sample is taken by the ten largest.

Hyperthyroidism patients were newly diagnosed, were aged 18 to 65 years, and had a disease duration under 2 months. Patients with other autoimmune diseases, uncontrolled infections, pregnancy or lactation were excluded from the study. Diagnosis relied on clinical symptoms, serum thyroxine, TRAb, thyroid ultrasound and orbital computed tomography. Total RNA was extracted using Trizol reagent, and RNA quality was checked on an Agilent 2100 Bioanalyzer. The receptor's source is an adult man with Graves' hyperthyroidism. The sequencing input was peripheral blood or thyroid tissue (not recorded which). Recombination joined TRBV3-1 with TRBJ1-4; the D gene lacks a confident call. The DNA reads as follows: TGTGCCAGCAGCCAAAGGCGGACTAATGAAAAACTGTTTTTT. Its product reads: CASSQRRTNEKLFF.